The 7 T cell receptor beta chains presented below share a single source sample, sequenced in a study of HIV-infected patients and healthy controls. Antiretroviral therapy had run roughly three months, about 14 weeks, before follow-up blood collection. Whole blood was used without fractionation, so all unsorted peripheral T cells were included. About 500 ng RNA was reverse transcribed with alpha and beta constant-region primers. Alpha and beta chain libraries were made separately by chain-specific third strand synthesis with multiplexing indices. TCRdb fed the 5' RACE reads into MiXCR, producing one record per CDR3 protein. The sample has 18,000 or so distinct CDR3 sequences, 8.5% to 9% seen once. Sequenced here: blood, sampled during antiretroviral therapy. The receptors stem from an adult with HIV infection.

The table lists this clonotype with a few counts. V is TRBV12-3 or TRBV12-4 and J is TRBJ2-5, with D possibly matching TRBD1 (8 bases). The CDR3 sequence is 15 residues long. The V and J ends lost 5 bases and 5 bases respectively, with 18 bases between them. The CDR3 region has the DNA TGTGCCAGCAGTACAGGGGGGGGGGCACGGGAGACCCAGTACTTC. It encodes CASSTGGGARETQYF.

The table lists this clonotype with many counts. DNA for the CDR3: TGCAGTGCTAGAGATCTAAGCGGGAGCACCTGGGGGGAGCAGTACTTC. It encodes CSARDLSGSTWGEQYF. J is TRBJ2-7 and V is TRBV20-1, with TRBD2 identical over 8 bases. CDR3 length equals 16 residues. J lost 7 bases, V lost 0 bases, and 14 bases had no gene match. Germline V gives CDR1 DFQATT, CDR2 SNEGSKA (reference sequence).

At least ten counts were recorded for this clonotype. This CDR3 is CASSPRTSGAIQETQYF. CDR3 coding DNA: TGTGCCAGTAGTCCTAGGACTAGCGGGGCAATACAAGAGACCCAGTACTTC. The genes are TRBV19 and TRBJ2-5, with TRBD2 matching over 12 bases. The length of the CDR3 is 17 residues. CDR1 LNHDA and CDR2 SQIVND come from the germline V gene (reference sequence). V shed 5 bases and J 2 bases; nucleotides not matched to a gene: 9.

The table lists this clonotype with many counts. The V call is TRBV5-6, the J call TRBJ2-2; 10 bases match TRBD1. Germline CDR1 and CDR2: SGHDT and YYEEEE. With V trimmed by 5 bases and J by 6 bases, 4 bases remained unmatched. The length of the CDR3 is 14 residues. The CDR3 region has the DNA TGTGCCAGCAGTGCCGGGACAGGGGCCGGGGAGCTGTTTTTT. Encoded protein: CASSAGTGAGELFF.

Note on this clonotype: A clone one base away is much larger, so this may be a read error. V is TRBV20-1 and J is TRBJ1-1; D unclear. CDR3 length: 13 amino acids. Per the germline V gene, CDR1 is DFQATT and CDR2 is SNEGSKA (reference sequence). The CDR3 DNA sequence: TGCATTGCTAGATACGGGGTGAACACTGAAGCTTTCTTT. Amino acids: CIARYGVNTEAFF.

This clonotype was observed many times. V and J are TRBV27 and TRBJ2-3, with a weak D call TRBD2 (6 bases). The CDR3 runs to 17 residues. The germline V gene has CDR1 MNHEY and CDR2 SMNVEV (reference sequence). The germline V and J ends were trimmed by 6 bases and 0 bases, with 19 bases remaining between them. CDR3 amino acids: CASSLLSSAASTDTQYF. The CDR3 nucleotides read TGTGCCAGCAGCCTACTCTCTAGCGCCGCTAGCACAGATACGCAGTATTTT.

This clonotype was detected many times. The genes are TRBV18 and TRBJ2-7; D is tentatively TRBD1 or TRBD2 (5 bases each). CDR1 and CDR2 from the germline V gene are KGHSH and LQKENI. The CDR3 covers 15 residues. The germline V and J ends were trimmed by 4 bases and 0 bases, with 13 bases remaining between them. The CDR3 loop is CASSQGTGSSYEQYF. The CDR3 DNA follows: TGTGCCAGCTCACAGGGGACGGGGTCCTCCTACGAGCAGTACTTC.